This TCR beta chain was captured by sequencing in a study of T-cell memory formation after mild COVID-19. Study-wide results and caveats: Contracting clones localized mainly to CM and EM when CD4+ and mainly to EMRA when CD8+. There were some responding clones in pre-infection memory, which suggested that cross-reactive memory had joined.

The CDR3 runs 13 residues. The V gene lost 3 bases and the J gene lost 4 bases, with 9 bases spanning the gap. About this clonotype itself: Its antigen remains unknown.

The 5'RACE method, run with constant-segment primers, produced TCR alpha and TCR beta cDNA libraries (carrying sample barcodes and UMIs). Each CDR3 protein gets one entry after TCRdb re-called the 5' RACE reads with MiXCR. The sample lists 430,000 or so distinct CDR3 sequences; 20% to 25% were seen once. The sequenced material came from PBMCs or a T cell subset sorted from them (not recorded which). The sequence was obtained from an adult woman who had mild COVID-19 (a few samples of this study predate the infection). Cell type and time point are not known. The chain links TRBV12-3 or TRBV12-4 to TRBJ2-5; D is undetermined. The CDR3 loop is CASSFSWRETQYF. In DNA, the CDR3 is TGTGCCAGCAGTTTTTCGTGGAGAGAGACCCAGTACTTC.